This TCR beta chain was captured in a study of blood T cells in healthy people across ages. Study results and limitations: Donor CMV status, an unknown factor, possibly confounded changes in expanded clonotypes. Diversity was higher, and naive CD4+ cells more numerous, in long-lived donors than in aged donors.

For the second PCR, which ran for about 6 to 11 cycles, a sample-barcoded 5' primer and a J-beta primer mix were used. TCRdb fed the 5' RACE reads into MiXCR, producing one record per CDR3 protein. The repertoire holds 1,100,000 or so distinct CDR3 sequences, with 35% to 50% as singletons. This clonotype has only a few counts. Antigen unknown. The ends were cut back, 6 bases at V and 0 bases at J, with 12 bases in the middle. Germline CDR1 and CDR2: LNHNV and YYDKDF (reference sequence). The CDR3 is 14 amino acids. Material: blood. This receptor was identified in a woman in her sixties or seventies in good health. The chain links TRBV15 to TRBJ2-7; D might be TRBD2 (6 bases). CDR3 region: CATSLGRGSYEQYF. CDR3 DNA sequence: TGTGCCACCAGTCTAGGGCGGGGCTCCTACGAGCAGTACTTC. The variable domain in full, with the rest retrieved from reference TRBV15 and TRBJ2-7, is DAMVIQNPRYQVTQFGKPVTLSCSQTLNHNVMYWYQQKSSQAPKLLFHYYDKDFNNEADTPDNFQSRRPNTSFCFLDIRSPGLGDTAMYLCATSLGRGSYEQYFGPGTRLTVT.